A single sample is the source of the 25 T cell receptor beta chains below, sequenced in a study of T cell responses to AZD1222 COVID-19 vaccine. The method was immunoSEQ multiplex PCR; TCRdb's version includes in-frame clones alone and lacks a portion of them. The sample has about 140,000 clones; approximately 90% are singletons. The sequencing used peripheral blood, collected on day 0 of AZD1222 vaccination. Every receptor here comes from an adult in good health.

There are a few counts of this clone. The chain has TRBV7-9 and TRBJ2-3; D could derive from TRBD1 or TRBD2 (5 bases each). Looked up from germline, CDR1 is SEHNR and CDR2 is FQNEAQ (reference sequence). This CDR3 spans 15 amino acids. V was pared by 3 bases and J by 5 bases, with 15 bases between. This CDR3 reads CASSFFSGTVDTQYF. The CDR3, as DNA: TGTGCCAGCAGCTTCTTTTCTGGGACGGTAGATACGCAGTATTTT. Full variable domain (rest looked up from reference TRBV7-9 and TRBJ2-3): DTGVSQNPRHKITKRGQNVTFRCDPISEHNRLYWYRQTLGQGPEFLTYFQNEAQLEKSRLLSDRFSAERPKGSFSTLEIQRTEQGDSAMYLCASSFFSGTVDTQYFGPGTRLTVL.

The rearrangement joins TRBV5-6 to TRBJ2-7; 7 nucleotides agree with TRBD2. The V gene end was trimmed by 1 base and the J gene end by 3 bases; junction bases not matched to a gene: 4. The germline V gene encodes CDR1 SGHDT and CDR2 YYEEEE. The CDR3 has 14 amino acids. As DNA, the CDR3 is TGTGCCAGCAGCTTGAACGGGAGGAACTACGAGCAGTACTTC. Amino acid sequence: CASSLNGRNYEQYF.

The V gene is TRBV5-1, the J gene TRBJ1-1; TRBD1 is a possible D gene (5 bases). The CDR3 covers 15 residues. V dropped 0 bases and J dropped 0 bases, with 9 bases sitting between them. The germline V gene encodes CDR1 SGHRS and CDR2 YFSETQ. CDR3 region: CASSLDRMMNTEAFF. CDR3 nucleotide sequence: TGCGCCAGCAGCTTGGACAGGATGATGAACACTGAAGCTTTCTTT.

This chain joins TRBV5-1 and TRBJ1-4, with D possibly being TRBD1 (6 bases). The CDR3 runs to 14 residues. The V gene's germline CDR1 is SGHRS and CDR2 YFSETQ. The V gene lost 0 bases and the J gene lost 5 bases, with 8 bases spanning the gap. The CDR3: CASSLVTGNEKLFF. CDR3 DNA sequence: TGCGCCAGCAGCTTGGTCACAGGGAATGAAAAACTGTTTTTT.

The chain links TRBV19 to TRBJ1-2; weak D call: TRBD1 (5 bases). V lost 0 bases, J lost 2 bases, and 10 bases lay in between. Germline CDR1 and CDR2: LNHDA and SQIVND (reference sequence). This CDR3 is 15 amino acids long. As DNA, the CDR3 is TGTGCCAGTAGTATAGATACCCGGGGGAACTATGGCTACACCTTC. This translates into CASSIDTRGNYGYTF.

This clone was recorded once. The chain combines TRBV7-8 with TRBJ2-2; tentatively, D is TRBD2 (5 bases). The CDR3 is 13 amino acids. Germline CDR1 is SGHVS and CDR2 is FQNEAQ. V lost 2 bases and J 6 bases, leaving 7 bases between the germline ends. CDR3 sequence: CASSLLASGELFF. CDR3 DNA sequence: TGTGCCAGCAGCTTATTAGCGTCCGGGGAGCTGTTTTTT.

This sequence joins TRBV6-1 and TRBJ1-2; 9 bases agree with TRBD1. The germline CDR1 and CDR2 sequences are MNHNS and SASEGT. The CDR3 spans 14 residues. V shed 1 base and J 7 bases; nucleotides not matched to a gene: 4. The CDR3 region has the DNA TGTGCCAGCAGTGAAGTTGGGGACAGGGTTGGCTACACCTTC. It translates to CASSEVGDRVGYTF.

About this clone itself: Other DNA variants within this sample encode the same CDR3. This chain joins TRBV27 and TRBJ1-5; D is ambiguous. The V gene's germline CDR1 is MNHEY and CDR2 SMNVEV (reference sequence). The CDR3 loop spans 13 amino acids. V was cut by 3 bases and J by 4 bases, with 7 bases left in between. CDR3 sequence: CASSFSGNQPQHF. CDR3 bases: TGTGCCAGCAGTTTTTCGGGAAATCAGCCCCAGCATTTT.

This chain links TRBV27 with TRBJ2-3; TRBD2 aligns across 10 bases. The CDR3 has 18 residues. CDR1 and CDR2 (germline): MNHEY, SMNVEV (reference sequence). The trim removed 3 bases at V and 4 bases at J, leaving 13 bases unmatched. This CDR3 reads CASSLLAWERGGSDTQYF. The CDR3 nucleotides read TGTGCCAGCAGTTTGCTTGCTTGGGAGCGGGGGGGCTCAGATACGCAGTATTTT.

The rearrangement joins TRBV12-3 or TRBV12-4 to TRBJ2-3, with unresolved D. Trimming cost V 2 bases and J 0 bases, with 0 bases left between them. This CDR3 contains 12 residues. This CDR3 reads CASSLSTDTQYF. The DNA of the CDR3 is TGTGCCAGCAGTTTAAGCACAGATACGCAGTATTTT.

The table lists this clone with a count of one. The chain has TRBV4-2 and TRBJ2-3; 8 bases are a match to TRBD2. This CDR3 region has 19 residues. V gave up 4 bases and J gave up 2 bases; unmatched junction bases: 17. Germline-derived CDR1 and CDR2 are LGHNA and YNFKEQ. The CDR3 bases are TGTGCCAGCAGCCCCCAGCCCGACCCGGGGGGGGGATACACAGATACGCAGTATTTT. Protein: CASSPQPDPGGGYTDTQYF.

This clone showed up just a few times. The chain combines TRBV6-5 with TRBJ1-1; D not resolved. Germline values: CDR1 MNHEY, CDR2 SVGAGI. V was clipped by 11 bases and J by 1 base, with 14 bases between them. The CDR3 runs 13 residues. The CDR3 loop is CAAVGTPNTEAFF. DNA of the CDR3: TGTGCCGCCGTGGGAACACCGAACACTGAAGCTTTCTTT.

The V and J genes are TRBV2 and TRBJ1-2; D may be TRBD1 (5 bases). Trimming took 6 bases from V and 6 from J, leaving 14 bases between them. The germline CDR1 and CDR2 sequences are SNHLY and FYNNEI. The CDR3 extends over 13 amino acids. Here the CDR3 DNA reads TGTGCCAGCAGCCTCGTCAGGGCGGATGGCTACACCTTC. It is translated as CASSLVRADGYTF.

V and J are TRBV28 and TRBJ1-5; D is uncertain. The V and J ends lost 7 bases and 6 bases respectively, with 13 bases between them. Germline CDR1 MDHEN, CDR2 SYDVKM. The CDR3 is 13 residues long. The CDR3 here is CASTEQAIQPQHF. The CDR3 DNA is TGTGCCAGCACCGAGCAGGCGATTCAGCCCCAGCATTTT.

The gene calls are TRBV6-5 and TRBJ1-2, with D possibly matching TRBD1 (5 bases). Germline loops: CDR1 MNHEY, CDR2 SVGAGI. This CDR3 has 15 residues. Trimming left V 7 bases short and J 7 bases short, with 22 bases between. CDR3 region: CASTEGHSRIRGYTF. The CDR3 DNA reads TGTGCCAGCACCGAGGGGCACTCCAGAATTCGTGGCTACACCTTC.

The chain joins TRBV5-1 to TRBJ2-2; no firm D call. Germline V gives CDR1 SGHRS, CDR2 YFSETQ. V dropped 4 bases and J dropped 3 bases, with 4 bases sitting between them. The CDR3 consists of 12 residues. CDR3 bases: TGCGCCAGCAGCACTTACACCGGGGAGCTGTTTTTT. This sequence encodes CASSTYTGELFF. The full variable domain, rest sourced from reference TRBV5-1 and TRBJ2-2, is KAGVTQTPRYLIKTRGQQVTLSCSPISGHRSVSWYQQTPGQGLQFLFEYFSETQRNKGNFPGRFSGRQFSNSRSEMNVSTLELGDSALYLCASSTYTGELFFGEGSRLTVL.

The genes are TRBV7-2 and TRBJ1-5, with D possibly matching TRBD1 (6 bases). Germline values: CDR1 SGHTA, CDR2 FQGNSA. The CDR3 has 18 residues. Trimming pared 5 bases from V and 0 bases from J, leaving 20 bases between. The CDR3 region is CASSPSLVTGYSNQPQHF. For the CDR3, the DNA is TGTGCCAGCAGCCCCAGTTTGGTGACAGGTTATAGCAATCAGCCCCAGCATTTT.

The V gene is TRBV7-2, the J gene TRBJ1-4; possible D gene TRBD1, 5 bases. The CDR3 sequence is 14 residues long. V was trimmed by 0 bases and J by 5 bases, leaving 7 bases between them. Germline V lookup: CDR1 SGHTA, CDR2 FQGNSA. In DNA form, the CDR3 reads TGTGCCAGCAGCTTAGCTCGGGGCAATGAAAAACTGTTTTTT. Translated, it gives CASSLARGNEKLFF.

The chain links TRBV4-1 to TRBJ1-3; D gene ambiguous. The CDR3 has 16 residues. V lost 1 base, J lost 2 bases, and 12 bases lay in between. Germline CDR1 and CDR2: MGHRA and YSYEKL. The CDR3 DNA sequence: TGCGCCAGCAGCCAAGTGGCGGCCAGAACTGGAAACACCATATATTTT. Translating it yields CASSQVAARTGNTIYF.

V gene TRBV6-5 combines with J gene TRBJ2-1, with D uncertain. Germline V gives CDR1 MNHEY, CDR2 SVGAGI. V was cut by 0 bases and J by 0 bases, with 9 bases left in between. The CDR3 is made up of 16 amino acids. The CDR3 DNA is TGTGCCAGCAGTTACTCGGACGGTAGCTCCTACAATGAGCAGTTCTTC. Translated: CASSYSDGSSYNEQFF.

The chain combines TRBV27 with TRBJ2-1; TRBD2 agrees at 8 bases. The V gene's germline CDR1 is MNHEY and CDR2 SMNVEV (reference sequence). V was clipped by 7 bases and J by 8 bases; unmatched bases: 7. The CDR3 contains 13 residues. The CDR3 nucleotides read TGTGCCAGCAAAGGGAGCGGGAGAGATGAGCAGTTCTTC. As protein: CASKGSGRDEQFF.

The gene calls are TRBV19 and TRBJ1-1, with 12 positions matching TRBD1. Looked up from germline, CDR1 is LNHDA and CDR2 is SQIVND (reference sequence). Losses at the gene ends were 1 base for V and 0 bases for J; bases not matched to a gene: 6. This CDR3 has 18 residues. The CDR3, as DNA: TGTGCCAGTAGTATAGTAGGGACAGGGGGCGGGATGAACACTGAAGCTTTCTTT. This encodes CASSIVGTGGGMNTEAFF.

This chain uses TRBV4-1 with TRBJ2-7; D is uncertain. The V end lost 3 bases, the J end lost 4 bases, and 13 bases lay between the germline ends. Germline V gene data show CDR1 as MGHRA and CDR2 as YSYEKL. The CDR3 covers 14 residues. CDR3 nucleotide sequence: TGCGCCAGCAGCCAGGACCCCAGAAGGTACGAGCAGTACTTC. This encodes CASSQDPRRYEQYF.

In DNA, the CDR3 is TGTGCCAGCAGCGTCTGGCAGACGGGAACTAATGAAAAACTGTTTTTT. It translates to CASSVWQTGTNEKLFF. The chain is built from TRBV5-4 and TRBJ1-4; no reliable D call. Germline values: CDR1 SGHNT, CDR2 YYREEE (reference sequence). V gave up 4 bases and J gave up 1 base, with 14 bases separating them. This CDR3 has 16 amino acids.

The gene calls are TRBV6-5 and TRBJ2-7; the match to TRBD1 covers 9 bases. Germline lookup yields CDR1 MNHEY and CDR2 SVGAGI. With V trimmed by 6 bases and J by 5 bases, 8 bases remained unmatched. The CDR3 is made up of 14 amino acids. This CDR3 reads CASRGDRDPDEQYF. CDR3 nucleotide sequence: TGTGCCAGCAGGGGGGACAGGGACCCCGACGAGCAGTACTTC.